A single sample is the source of the 13 T cell receptor beta chains below, sequenced in a study of shared T cell receptors in the human thymus. Sequenced by immunoSEQ multiplex PCR; TCRdb stores in-frame clones only, minus some. The sample includes hundreds of thousands of clones, approximately 80% seen only once; the top ten take approximately 0.013%. These same records also appear under a second study, on human thymus T cells.

The sequenced sample was thymocytes. Source of these receptors: a boy in the first two years of life with a congenital heart defect.

The chain uses TRBV27 and TRBJ2-7; 12 nucleotides match TRBD2. After removal of 0 bases from V and 5 bases from J, the junction contained 11 bases not matched to a gene. Germline V gives CDR1 MNHEY, CDR2 SMNVEV (reference sequence). The CDR3 loop spans 18 amino acids. The CDR3: CASSLSALAGGDSHEQYF. CDR3 DNA sequence: TGTGCCAGCAGTTTATCGGCACTAGCGGGAGGTGATTCCCACGAGCAGTACTTC.

The chain is built from TRBV5-6 and TRBJ2-7; maybe TRBD1 (6 bases). CDR3 length equals 12 residues. Trimming took off 0 bases at V and 5 bases at J, with 6 bases between the two ends. Germline V gene data show CDR1 as SGHDT and CDR2 as YYEEEE. Here the CDR3 DNA reads TGTGCCAGCAGCTTGGACAGGGACGAGCAGTACTTC. Residues: CASSLDRDEQYF. Full variable domain (missing parts from reference TRBV5-6 and TRBJ2-7): DAGVTQSPTHLIKTRGQQVTLRCSPKSGHDTVSWYQQALGQGPQFIFQYYEEEERQRGNFPDRFSGHQFPNYSSELNVNALLLGDSALYLCASSLDRDEQYFGPGTRLTVT.

V and J are TRBV7-8 and TRBJ1-2; 10 nucleotides match TRBD1. CDR3 length equals 16 residues. V was pared by 1 base and J by 5 bases, with 7 bases of the junction left unmatched. Germline-derived CDR1 and CDR2 are SGHVS and FQNEAQ. In DNA, the CDR3 is TGTGCCAGCAGCTTAGGAGGGACAGGGGAGGGGTATGGCTACACCTTC. Amino acids: CASSLGGTGEGYGYTF.

The chain has TRBV5-6 and TRBJ2-1; 10 bases agree with TRBD2. V was clipped by 3 bases and J by 7 bases; unmatched bases: 10. Per the germline V gene, CDR1 is SGHDT and CDR2 is YYEEEE. This CDR3 spans 16 amino acids. CDR3 nucleotide sequence: TGTGCCAGCAGCTCCCCAACTGGACTAGCGGAAAATGAGCAGTTCTTC. Its translation: CASSSPTGLAENEQFF.

The rearrangement uses TRBV7-9 and TRBJ1-4, with D maybe TRBD1 (6 bases). Trimming left V 0 bases short and J 5 bases short, with 13 bases between. The germline V gene encodes CDR1 SEHNR and CDR2 FQNEAQ (reference sequence). This CDR3 has 16 amino acids. CDR3 amino acids: CASSLANRAWNEKLFF. DNA of the CDR3: TGTGCCAGCAGCTTAGCGAACAGGGCGTGGAATGAAAAACTGTTTTTT.

The chain joins TRBV7-2 to TRBJ2-2; 9 positions match TRBD1. V was pared by 4 bases and J by 6 bases, with 9 bases of the junction left unmatched. This CDR3 has 16 amino acids. CDR1 is SGHTA, CDR2 FQGNSA, per germline. The CDR3 nucleotides read TGTGCCAGCAGCTCTTCGGGGACAGGGTTGTCCGGGGAGCTGTTTTTT. Its protein product is CASSSSGTGLSGELFF. Full variable domain (missing parts from reference TRBV7-2 and TRBJ2-2): GAGVSQSPSNKVTEKGKDVELRCDPISGHTALYWYRQSLGQGLEFLIYFQGNSAPDKSGLPSDRFSAERTGGSVSTLTIQRTQQEDSAVYLCASSSSGTGLSGELFFGEGSRLTVL.

The V call is TRBV15, the J call TRBJ1-5, with 8 bases lining up with TRBD1. Germline-derived CDR1 and CDR2 are LNHNV and YYDKDF (reference sequence). The V and J ends lost 5 bases and 6 bases, in that order; junction bases with no gene match: 12. The CDR3 contains 16 residues. CDR3 nucleotide sequence: TGTGCCACCAGCTCCGATTCCGACAGGGGCGGTCAGCCCCAGCATTTT. Encoded protein: CATSSDSDRGGQPQHF.

The chain uses TRBV28 and TRBJ1-1, with a weak D call TRBD1 (5 bases). This CDR3 comprises 18 residues. The V gene's germline CDR1 is MDHEN and CDR2 SYDVKM. V lost 3 bases and J 0 bases, leaving 20 bases between the germline ends. The CDR3 spells CASSFRPTDPTMNTEAFF. CDR3 in DNA: TGTGCCAGCAGTTTTCGCCCGACAGATCCCACGATGAACACTGAAGCTTTCTTT.

The chain joins TRBV7-9 to TRBJ2-7; 7 positions match TRBD2. Trimming cost V 5 bases and J 7 bases; bases outside gene matches: 20. This CDR3 is 17 amino acids long. Germline V gene sequence: CDR1 SEHNR, CDR2 FQNEAQ (reference sequence). The chain's CDR3 is CASSLEPEGSWEGEQYF. The CDR3 DNA is TGTGCCAGCAGCCTAGAACCTGAGGGGAGTTGGGAGGGGGAGCAGTACTTC.

The J gene is TRBJ2-7, the V gene TRBV21-1; TRBD2, the table's D call, lacks a check against the DNA. TRBV21-1 is labeled a pseudogene. CDR3 length: 14 amino acids. DNA for the CDR3: TGTGCCAGCAGCAACGTAGCGGGAGGCGGGGAGCAGTACTTC. It is translated as CASSNVAGGGEQYF.

This chain joins TRBV21-1 and TRBJ2-5; the table's D call, TRBD2, was not checked against the DNA. TRBV21-1 is flagged as a pseudogene. The CDR3 runs 14 residues. The CDR3 DNA is TGTGCCAGCAGCAAAACGGGTGAGCAAGAGACCCAGTACTTC. Residues: CASSKTGEQETQYF.

This clone turned up a few times. The rearrangement joins TRBV4-2 to TRBJ2-7, with D possibly matching TRBD2 (6 bases). The ends were cut back, 0 bases at V and 1 base at J, with 13 bases in the middle. CDR1 and CDR2 (germline): LGHNA, YNFKEQ. The CDR3 contains 16 residues. This CDR3 is CASSQDIRRESYEQYF. The CDR3 DNA is TGTGCCAGCAGCCAAGATATTCGGCGGGAATCCTACGAGCAGTACTTC.

The chain uses TRBV10-3 and TRBJ1-1; a possible D gene is TRBD1 (5 bases). The CDR3 sequence is 17 residues long. Germline values: CDR1 ENHRY, CDR2 SYGVKD. Trimming shortened V by 2 bases and J by 5 bases, and 21 bases separated the two germline ends. This chain's CDR3 is CAISEPPGMGGWTEAFF. The CDR3 nucleotides are TGTGCCATCAGTGAGCCCCCGGGGATGGGGGGGTGGACTGAAGCTTTCTTT.